This T cell receptor beta chain was observed in a study of early T cells in non-severe SARS-CoV-2 infection. The CDR3 totals 12 residues. With 3 bases removed from V and 15 bases from J, the gap between germline ends came to 18 bases. Per the germline V gene, CDR1 is GTSNPN and CDR2 is SVGIG (reference sequence). There are many counts of this clonotype. A single record per CDR3 protein comes from TCRdb applying MiXCR to the 5' RACE reads. The sample has 100,000 or so distinct CDR3 sequences, around 12% seen once; the top ten hold about 5.7%. The sequence was obtained from an adult who was a healthcare worker with PCR-confirmed SARS-CoV-2 infection or an uninfected control (not recorded which). Sequencing input: whole blood. The V gene is TRBV30, the J gene TRBJ2-1; D possibly matches TRBD1 or TRBD2 (6 bases each). Here the CDR3 DNA reads TGTGCCTGGAGCCTACAGGGACTCGCAGGGTTCTTC. This sequence encodes CAWSLQGLAGFF.